The present entry profiles one T cell receptor (beta chain) with its context. Its antigen is not known. The study made its TCR cDNA through 5'RACE template switching. That step introduced a universal primer site along with UMIs. Using its own MiXCR run on the 5' RACE reads, TCRdb lists one record per CDR3 protein. Altogether a few hundred thousand distinct CDR3 sequences are present, roughly 17% being singletons, with the ten largest covering 15% to 20%. This entry comes from a study of T cells after yellow fever vaccination. Study as a whole: The fractions with low cell numbers were processed using SMART-Seq v4 Ultra Low Input. The study, taken as a whole, reports: Abundant clonotypes from the bulk population could have been carried over as contaminants into FACS-sorted repertoires. A large majority of primary-vaccination clones showed up again after the booster (approximately 96% CD4, 75% to 90% CD8).

This specimen consisted of PBMCs, obtained around 5 days after the first yellow fever vaccination. This TCR derives from a man aged 18 to 35 who received the YFV17D yellow fever vaccine.

This chain's CDR3 is CASSFPKGGPFTDTQYF. As DNA, the CDR3 is TGTGCCAGCAGCTTCCCCAAGGGGGGCCCTTTCACAGATACGCAGTATTTT. The chain uses TRBV13 and TRBJ2-3, with D perhaps TRBD1 or TRBD2 (6 bases each). CDR1 and CDR2 (germline): PRHDT, FYEKMQ (reference sequence). The ends were cut back, 3 bases at V and 2 bases at J, with 18 bases in the middle. The length of the CDR3 is 17 residues.